Presented here are 9 T cell receptor beta chains from one specimen sequenced in a study of T cell changes during pregnancy in multiple sclerosis. Sequenced by immunoSEQ multiplex PCR; TCRdb stores in-frame clones only, minus some. Among 40,000 to 55,000 clones listed, about 90% were seen once. This material consisted of peripheral blood, taken in the first trimester of pregnancy. The receptors here all came from a female donor in good health, enrolled as a control in a pregnancy study.

This chain links TRBV5-6 with TRBJ2-2, with a possible D match to TRBD1 (6 bases). V lost 0 bases and J 5 bases, leaving 17 bases between the germline ends. This CDR3 contains 17 residues. The V gene's germline CDR1 is SGHDT and CDR2 YYEEEE. The CDR3 is CASSLGGPDRYTGELFF. CDR3 nucleotide sequence: TGTGCCAGCAGCTTGGGTGGCCCGGACAGATATACCGGGGAGCTGTTTTTT.

CDR3 coding DNA: TGCGCCAGCAGCTTGCCATGGACTAGCGGGAGCGGGGAGCTGTTTTTT. Protein sequence: CASSLPWTSGSGELFF. This chain links TRBV5-1 with TRBJ2-2; 13 nucleotides align to TRBD2. The CDR3 is 16 amino acids. Germline V gene lookup returns CDR1 SGHRS and CDR2 YFSETQ. J was trimmed by 7 bases and V by 1 base; bases with no gene match: 4. The full variable domain, its missing parts supplied by reference TRBV5-1 and TRBJ2-2, is KAGVTQTPRYLIKTRGQQVTLSCSPISGHRSVSWYQQTPGQGLQFLFEYFSETQRNKGNFPGRFSGRQFSNSRSEMNVSTLELGDSALYLCASSLPWTSGSGELFFGEGSRLTVL.

As DNA, the CDR3 is TGCGCCAGCAGCTTTCCCCCTGGGAGCGGGGATAACAATGAGCAGTTCTTC. It encodes CASSFPPGSGDNNEQFF. The chain combines TRBV5-1 with TRBJ2-1, with 7 bases matching TRBD2. V trimming: 2 bases; J trimming: 5 bases; junction bases outside the gene matches: 13. The germline CDR1 and CDR2 sequences are SGHRS and YFSETQ. This CDR3 is 17 amino acids long. The variable domain in full, with the rest retrieved from reference TRBV5-1 and TRBJ2-1, is KAGVTQTPRYLIKTRGQQVTLSCSPISGHRSVSWYQQTPGQGLQFLFEYFSETQRNKGNFPGRFSGRQFSNSRSEMNVSTLELGDSALYLCASSFPPGSGDNNEQFFGPGTRLTVL.

This clone has a single count. The chain recombines TRBV28 with TRBJ1-5; the D gene is possibly TRBD1 (5 bases). V was cut by 1 base and J by 5 bases, with 12 bases left in between. Germline V gene sequence: CDR1 MDHEN, CDR2 SYDVKM. The CDR3 is 15 residues long. In DNA form, the CDR3 reads TGTGCCAGCAGTTTATCCAGGACACCATATCAGCCCCAGCATTTT. Translating it yields CASSLSRTPYQPQHF.

As to this clone: In the same sample, other DNA sequences code for this CDR3. This rearrangement joins TRBV6-5 to TRBJ2-2; D gene unclear. The germline gives CDR1 MNHEY, CDR2 SVGAGI. V lost 5 bases and J lost 7, with 8 bases in between. This CDR3 is built from 12 residues. This CDR3 reads CASSPHYGELFF. The DNA for the CDR3 is TGTGCCAGCAGTCCCCACTACGGGGAGCTGTTTTTT.

The chain recombines TRBV6-5 with TRBJ2-7, with 7 positions matching TRBD1. Germline CDR1 MNHEY, CDR2 SVGAGI. CDR3 length: 14 residues. V lost 8 bases and J lost 4; bases outside the gene matches: 11. CDR3 DNA sequence: TGTGCCAGCGCCAAGGGGGCGCCGAAGTACGAGCAGTACTTC. Translation: CASAKGAPKYEQYF.

The chain carries TRBV27 and TRBJ1-1, with D perhaps TRBD1 (5 bases). The V gene lost 5 bases and the J gene lost 2 bases, with 15 bases spanning the gap. The CDR3 is made up of 15 amino acids. The V gene's germline CDR1 is MNHEY and CDR2 SMNVEV (reference sequence). For the CDR3, the DNA is TGTGCCAGCAGTACGGCCTCGGGGGTAAACACTGAAGCTTTCTTT. Its translation: CASSTASGVNTEAFF.

The chain links TRBV19 to TRBJ1-1; D is ambiguous. The CDR3 sequence is 12 residues long. CDR1 and CDR2 (germline): LNHDA, SQIVND (reference sequence). V lost 6 bases, J lost 3 bases, and 8 bases lay in between. The CDR3 nucleotides read TGTGCCAGTAGGCAGCGTGACACTGAAGCTTTCTTT. Translated, it gives CASRQRDTEAFF.

The genes are TRBV7-9 and TRBJ2-1, with D maybe TRBD1 (6 bases). Germline V lookup: CDR1 SEHNR, CDR2 FQNEAQ (reference sequence). The CDR3 length is 14 residues. V lost 3 bases to trimming and J lost 5 bases, with 11 bases between them. The DNA for the CDR3 is TGTGCCAGCAGCTTCCCGGGACACAACAATGAGCAGTTCTTC. As protein: CASSFPGHNNEQFF.